Listed here are 8 T cell receptor beta chains from one sample, sequenced in a study of blood T cells in healthy people across ages. Primers used in a second PCR of roughly 7 to 12 cycles were a sample-barcoded 5' primer and a J-beta primer mix. In TCRdb, the 5' RACE reads were re-called with MiXCR into one record per CDR3 protein. The table records 1,800,000 or so distinct CDR3 sequences, roughly 43% of them present only once. The sequenced material came from blood. The origin of the receptors is a human donor in good health.

The genes are TRBV6-2 or TRBV6-3 and TRBJ2-3; D is undetermined. Germline V gene sequence: CDR1 MNHEY, CDR2 SVGEGT. The CDR3 length is 14 residues. The V end was cut by 6 bases, the J end by 3 bases, with 13 bases between. The CDR3 here is CASRCALKTDTQYF. Here the CDR3 DNA reads TGTGCCAGCAGGTGCGCGCTTAAGACAGATACGCAGTATTTT.

This clonotype was detected a few times. The chain carries TRBV28 and TRBJ1-2; a weak D match, TRBD1 (5 bases). The CDR3 runs to 12 residues. Germline-derived CDR1 and CDR2 are MDHEN and SYDVKM. V was shortened by 8 bases and J by 4 bases, with 11 bases between the two germline ends. CDR3 sequence: CASGGGVYGYTF. In DNA form, the CDR3 reads TGTGCCAGCGGGGGAGGGGTCTATGGCTACACCTTC.

The chain uses TRBV4-2 and TRBJ1-2, with unresolved D. Trimming removed 0 bases from V and 8 bases from J, with 16 bases in between. The CDR3 runs to 15 residues. CDR1 LGHNA and CDR2 YNFKEQ come from the germline V gene. CDR3 protein: CASSQDDPPSGGYTF. CDR3 nucleotide sequence: TGTGCCAGCAGCCAAGATGACCCCCCCTCGGGGGGCTACACCTTC.

This clonotype occurred a few times. The rearrangement joins TRBV6-2 or TRBV6-3 to TRBJ1-5; no clear D gene. Trimming left V 2 bases short and J 0 bases short, with 8 bases between. The germline V gene has CDR1 MNHEY and CDR2 SVGEGT. The CDR3 covers 15 residues. CDR3 coding DNA: TGTGCCAGCAGTTACGGGGAACATAGCAATCAGCCCCAGCATTTT. The encoded protein is CASSYGEHSNQPQHF.

This clonotype was observed a handful of times. Here the CDR3 DNA reads TGCAGTTCAGATGCAGGACAAGTCAATGGGCCCCAGCATTTT. Protein product: CSSDAGQVNGPQHF. V gene TRBV20-1 combines with J gene TRBJ1-5, with D possibly matching TRBD1 (5 bases). Germline CDR1 DFQATT, CDR2 SNEGSKA (reference sequence). The V end was cut by 8 bases, the J end by 9 bases, with 23 bases between. This CDR3 has 14 amino acids.

The chain recombines TRBV7-2 with TRBJ1-2; D may be TRBD1 (5 bases). The germline gives CDR1 SGHTA, CDR2 FQGNSA. The CDR3 has 13 amino acids. The V gene lost 5 bases and the J gene lost 4 bases, with 11 bases spanning the gap. DNA for the CDR3: TGTGCCAGCAGCGGGACTTTGTTCTATGGCTACACCTTC. It specifies CASSGTLFYGYTF.

This clonotype was detected many times. The V gene is TRBV7-2, the J gene TRBJ2-3, with D maybe TRBD1 (5 bases). V lost 1 base and J 4 bases, leaving 12 bases between the germline ends. This CDR3 spans 15 amino acids. From germline, CDR1 is SGHTA and CDR2 FQGNSA. CDR3 protein: CASSLGFQGADTQYF. CDR3 in DNA: TGTGCCAGCAGCTTAGGGTTTCAGGGCGCAGATACGCAGTATTTT.

The chain carries TRBV20-1 and TRBJ2-7; TRBD2 might be the D (7 bases). Germline V gene data show CDR1 as DFQATT and CDR2 as SNEGSKA (reference sequence). The CDR3 spans 14 residues. Between the trimmed V and J ends, which lost 8 bases and 1 base, there was a span of 18 bases. CDR3 bases: TGCAGTACATTGAGGGGGGAGGGGTCCTACGAGCAGTACTTC. This codes for CSTLRGEGSYEQYF.